This T cell receptor (beta chain) was obtained from a study of blood T cell repertoires in COVID-19 (dated by TCRdb to 2018 to 2021). Regarding the study in general: The collaborator samples originated in the United States, Italy and Spain and spanned the acute and convalescent phases of COVID-19. Where HLA class I and class II types were available, the types were taken from metadata supplied by the sample provider, not from assay-based typing. The repertoires were released in a freely available public database intended as a resource for research on the immune response to SARS-CoV-2. The dataset comprised deeply sampled blood TCRbeta repertoires from subjects exposed to, actively infected with, or recovered from COVID-19. The material from the prospective study consisted of cDNA or gDNA derived from T cells, B-cell-depleted T cells, or PBMCs. Samples came from the ongoing ImmuneRACE study (first 160 participants) plus 1,254 subjects from 6 global collaborators. The sample metadata nearly always contained a de-identified subject ID, COVID-19 status, age in years and sex. Findings and caveats that apply to the study as a whole: Clinical and demographic metadata were provided uncurated, with the amount varying by source and participant.

For this clone: Which antigen it targets is not known. Nothing much larger sits one base from this clone, and base qualities are not available.

Enrolling through a virtual design, the prospective study's participants ranged in age from about 18 to 89 years and lived across 20 to 25 United States geographic areas. To assign participants to cohorts, the prospective study relied on clinical history that participants themselves reported in a screening survey and a study questionnaire. Each participant in the prospective study had whole blood, serum and a nasopharyngeal or oropharyngeal swab collected by mobile phlebotomists. Participants in the prospective study had the option to provide additional blood draws and questionnaires over an approximately 2-month period. Before DNA extraction, blood samples from the prospective study were shipped at room temperature or frozen. The immunoSEQ Assay, a bias-controlled multiplex PCR, was used to amplify TCRbeta CDR3 regions from genomic DNA. The published analysis was carried out like this. The number of nucleated cells in each sample was estimated by amplification of reference gene primers within the assay. To quantify the absolute abundance of each unique TCRbeta CDR3 rearrangement, sequence reads were collapsed and filtered. For each sample, productive Simpson clonality was calculated as the square root of Simpson's diversity index across productive rearrangements. TCRdb re-hosts the immuneACCESS table, in-frame sequences only. Its copies lack some clones; in the studies checked, an unresolved V gene accounts for under half of them, and the cause for the rest is not known. The V and J calls and the clone size are those of that table, but D and trimming were determined from the DNA. The sample table contains about 140,000 clones; only one count was recorded for roughly 84% of them. The leading ten clones occupy about 5.5% of the sample.

The CDR3 covers 13 residues, taking in both the cysteine and the phenylalanine. Here the CDR3 DNA is all that survives: 39 bases in frame from base 1. V lost 5 bases and J lost 0 bases; the stretch between them is 8 bases long. Reading the germline V gene gives CDR1 SGHTA and CDR2 FQGNSA. The sequence was obtained from a man in his forties with acute COVID-19. Sequenced material: PBMCs or T cells enriched from blood (not recorded which). The receptor chain draws on TRBV7-2 and TRBJ2-7; tentative D gene TRBD1, with 6 bases matching. The sequenced DNA is TGTGCCAGCAGCCGGACAGCCTCCTACGAGCAGTACTTC. This sequence encodes CASSRTASYEQYF.